The 19 T cell receptor beta chains below come from one sample, sequenced in a study of T-cell memory formation after mild COVID-19 (dated by TCRdb to the early 2020s). The receptor library was made with 5' RACE. Sequencing was carried out with an Illumina NovaSeq 6000. TCRdb's own reprocessing of the public reads used fastp at Q25 and MiXCR and kept productive beta chains. CDR3 protein duplicates are merged, each entry listing the most common genes and DNA. This sample lists 140,000 to 150,000 distinct CDR3 sequences; roughly a quarter were detected once. The ten largest clones represent around 22% of the sample. The sample consisted of PBMCs or a T cell subset sorted from them (not recorded which). These receptors all come from an adult woman who had mild COVID-19 (a few samples of this study predate the infection). The sample titles of this study are shuffled in the database, so cell type and time point are left out; the donor was told from shared clones.

The CDR3 bases are TGCAGCGTTGAGCCCCCGGGGACCGGGGAGCTGTTTTTT. This translates into CSVEPPGTGELFF. J is TRBJ2-2 and V is TRBV29-1; perhaps TRBD2 as D (5 bases). Germline CDR1 is SQVTM and CDR2 is ANQGSEA. The V end lost 3 bases, the J end lost 5 bases, and 10 bases lay between the germline ends. This CDR3 has 13 residues.

The V gene is TRBV7-9, the J gene TRBJ2-3; D is unresolved. V lost 8 bases, J lost 5 bases, and 11 bases lay in between. This CDR3 is built from 12 residues. In germline, CDR1 is SEHNR, CDR2 FQNEAQ (reference sequence). This chain's CDR3 is CASARVVDTQYF. The CDR3, as DNA: TGTGCCAGCGCCCGGGTCGTAGATACGCAGTATTTT.

The CDR3 loop is CASSLGRGKYF. In nucleotides, the CDR3 is TGCGCCAGCAGCTTGGGCCGGGGTAAATACTTC. The V gene is TRBV5-1, the J gene TRBJ2-7; perhaps TRBD2 as D (5 bases). Germline V gene data show CDR1 as SGHRS and CDR2 as YFSETQ. V lost 0 bases, J lost 13 bases, and 11 bases lay in between. This CDR3 comprises 11 residues.

This clonotype was detected only a few times. The CDR3 sequence: CSARDEAGGVGYGYTF. Here the CDR3 DNA reads TGCAGTGCTAGAGACGAAGCAGGGGGAGTGGGGTATGGCTACACCTTC. This rearrangement joins TRBV20-1 to TRBJ1-2; TRBD1 matches at 7 bases. The CDR3 extends over 16 amino acids. CDR1 DFQATT and CDR2 SNEGSKA come from the germline V gene (reference sequence). V was clipped by 0 bases and J by 5 bases; unmatched bases: 12.

V and J are TRBV24-1 and TRBJ2-1; TRBD1 is a possible D gene (8 bases). Trimming took off 7 bases at V and 4 bases at J, with 16 bases between the two ends. The CDR3 loop spans 15 amino acids. The germline V gene has CDR1 KGHDR and CDR2 SFDVKD. CDR3 nucleotide sequence: TGTGCCACCAGCACAGGGGGGGAGCTTTACAATGAGCAGTTCTTC. It is translated as CATSTGGELYNEQFF.

This clonotype was seen a handful of times. The V gene is TRBV15, the J gene TRBJ2-1; D call uncertain. From germline, CDR1 is LNHNV and CDR2 YYDKDF (reference sequence). The V end was cut by 3 bases, the J end by 4 bases, with 13 bases between. The CDR3 length is 15 residues. The chain's CDR3 is CATSRVEGFYNEQFF. The CDR3 DNA sequence: TGTGCCACCAGCAGGGTGGAAGGTTTTTACAATGAGCAGTTCTTC.

The rearrangement links TRBV5-1 to TRBJ2-7; D might be TRBD1 or TRBD2, each matching 5 bases. V was shortened by 2 bases and J by 2 bases, with 11 bases between the two germline ends. Looked up from germline, CDR1 is SGHRS and CDR2 is YFSETQ. The CDR3 covers 14 residues. CDR3 sequence reads: CASSFGQGPYEQYF. As DNA, the CDR3 is TGCGCCAGCAGCTTTGGGCAGGGACCCTACGAGCAGTACTTC.

There are a few counts of this clonotype. V is TRBV20-1 and J is TRBJ2-7, with a tentative D call TRBD2 (6 bases). The CDR3 runs to 13 residues. Germline V gene sequence: CDR1 DFQATT, CDR2 SNEGSKA (reference sequence). Between the trimmed V and J ends, which lost 6 bases and 0 bases, there was a span of 12 bases. CDR3 sequence: CSATTSGSYEQYF. In DNA form, the CDR3 reads TGCAGTGCGACGACTAGTGGCTCCTACGAGCAGTACTTC.

The chain carries TRBV7-9 and TRBJ2-3, with 10 positions matching TRBD2. Unmatched junction bases numbered 7, after V lost 4 bases and J lost 0 bases. CDR3 length: 17 residues. CDR1 is SEHNR, CDR2 FQNEAQ, per germline (reference sequence). As DNA, the CDR3 is TGTGCCAGCAGCTCCACCGGGACTAGCGCTAGCACAGATACGCAGTATTTT. As protein: CASSSTGTSASTDTQYF.

This clonotype was seen only a few times. The rearrangement links TRBV11-2 to TRBJ2-3; D may be TRBD1 or TRBD2 (6 bases each). Trimming stripped 8 bases from V and 4 bases from J, with 19 bases between. This CDR3 comprises 15 residues. The germline CDR1 and CDR2 sequences are SGHAT and FQNNGV. CDR3 in DNA: TGTGCCAGCCTACGGGGGCCGAAAATGGCAGATACGCAGTATTTT. Encoded protein: CASLRGPKMADTQYF.

The CDR3 coding sequence is TGTGCCAGCAGCCCGGTTAGCATGCAGGGGGTCGGGTACGAGCAGTACTTC. This translates into CASSPVSMQGVGYEQYF. The V and J genes are TRBV3-1 and TRBJ2-7; TRBD1 aligns across 7 bases. Germline values: CDR1 LGHDT, CDR2 YNNKEL (reference sequence). Germline trimming cut 4 bases from V and 4 bases from J; bases unmatched to any gene: 16. CDR3 size: 17 residues.

This clonotype was picked up a small number of times. The genes are TRBV29-1 and TRBJ2-7; 11 bases line up with TRBD2. The CDR3 extends over 14 amino acids. J lost 3 bases, V lost 6 bases, and 7 bases had no gene match. Looked up from germline, CDR1 is SQVTM and CDR2 is ANQGSEA. CDR3 amino acids: CSVGTSGSIYEQYF. CDR3 DNA sequence: TGCAGCGTGGGAACTAGCGGGAGTATCTACGAGCAGTACTTC.

Only a few counts were recorded for this clonotype. Mismatch with germline at one junction end may stem from a read error. V and J are TRBV20-1 and TRBJ2-5; D is perhaps TRBD2 (5 bases). The CDR3 is 10 amino acids. CDR1 DFQATT and CDR2 SNEGSKA come from the germline V gene (reference sequence). The CDR3 spells CSASPGNPSF. CDR3 nucleotides: TGCAGTGCTAGCCCCGGGAACCCAAGCTTC.

This chain uses TRBV4-1 with TRBJ2-1; D is ambiguous. Trimming removed 1 base at V and 8 bases at J, with 6 bases between. This CDR3 comprises 12 residues. The germline V gene encodes CDR1 MGHRA and CDR2 YSYEKL. CDR3 sequence: CASSQAYDEQFF. CDR3 nucleotide sequence: TGCGCCAGCAGCCAAGCATACGATGAGCAGTTCTTC.

Here the CDR3 DNA reads TGTGCCAGCAGTATAACAGCCGGATCCTACGAGCAGTACTTC. Residues: CASSITAGSYEQYF. This chain links TRBV28 with TRBJ2-7, with unresolved D. Germline V gene sequence: CDR1 MDHEN, CDR2 SYDVKM. CDR3 length: 14 residues. Trimming removed 5 bases from V and 1 base from J, with 12 bases in between.

The rearrangement links TRBV30 to TRBJ2-7, with D maybe TRBD2 (6 bases). The CDR3 covers 15 residues. V lost 1 base and J lost 1, with 14 bases in between. From germline, CDR1 is GTSNPN and CDR2 SVGIG (reference sequence). Written as DNA, the CDR3 is TGTGCCTGGAGTGGCACCCCTGGGAGGTCCTACGAGCAGTACTTC. Protein product: CAWSGTPGRSYEQYF. Looking up the rest from reference TRBV30 and TRBJ2-7 gives the full variable domain: SQTIHQWPATLVQPVGSPLSLECTVEGTSNPNLYWYRQAAGRGLQLLFYSVGIGQISSEVPQNLSASRPQDRQFILSSKKLLLSDSGFYLCAWSGTPGRSYEQYFGPGTRLTVT.

The genes are TRBV6-5 and TRBJ2-3; no firm D call. The V end lost 7 bases, the J end lost 0 bases, and 11 bases lay between the germline ends. CDR3 length equals 14 residues. The germline gives CDR1 MNHEY, CDR2 SVGAGI. The CDR3 loop is CASTSGTSTDTQYF. The CDR3 region has the DNA TGTGCCAGCACATCGGGCACCAGCACAGATACGCAGTATTTT.

The rearrangement links TRBV13 to TRBJ2-7; TRBD2 matches at 10 bases. CDR3 length: 15 amino acids. Unmatched junction bases numbered 2, after V lost 1 base and J lost 2 bases. Germline V lookup: CDR1 PRHDT, CDR2 FYEKMQ (reference sequence). CDR3 sequence (DNA): TGTGCCAGCAGCTTAGTAGCGGGAGGCGCCTACGAGCAGTACTTC. Translating gives CASSLVAGGAYEQYF.

J is TRBJ1-1 and V is TRBV6-2 or TRBV6-3; D is undetermined. Trimming shortened V by 2 bases and J by 4 bases, and 8 bases separated the two germline ends. There are 13 residues in the CDR3. Germline-derived CDR1 and CDR2 are MNHEY and SVGEGT. CDR3 region: CASSYDISTEAFF. CDR3 in DNA: TGTGCCAGCAGTTACGACATTAGCACTGAAGCTTTCTTT.